One and the same sample provided the 29 T cell receptor beta chains below, sequenced in a study of radiation and T cells in renal cell carcinoma. Time point meaning: blood 4 weeks post-SBRT, at nephrectomy. Treatment specified: 15 Gy SBRT to primary tumor, nephrectomy 4 weeks later. Sequenced by immunoSEQ multiplex PCR; TCRdb stores in-frame clones only, minus some. This table holds 50,000 to 70,000 clones, about 83% found once. The material sequenced was blood, taken from a patient whose treatment included radiotherapy and nephrectomy. All receptors come from a man aged 55 to 69 with renal cell carcinoma.

This sequence joins TRBV28 and TRBJ1-4, with a weak D call TRBD1 (5 bases). This CDR3 is built from 15 residues. V was shortened by 6 bases and J by 3 bases, with 14 bases between the two germline ends. The germline V gene has CDR1 MDHEN and CDR2 SYDVKM. The DNA of the CDR3 is TGTGCCAGCAGACTAGCCGGGGGACCTAATGAAAAACTGTTTTTT. It is translated as CASRLAGGPNEKLFF.

J is TRBJ2-7 and V is TRBV21-1; the DNA was not compared with TRBD1, the D call given in the table. TRBV21-1 constitutes a pseudogene. This CDR3 is built from 19 residues. The CDR3 nucleotides read TGTGCCAGCAGCGAAAGGTGTGAAGTTGACAGGGGGCGCGACTACGAGCAGTACGTC. This translates into CASSERCEVDRGRDYEQYV.

This clone was counted only a few times. The gene calls are TRBV15 and TRBJ2-7; D is uncertain. CDR1 and CDR2 (germline): LNHNV, YYDKDF (reference sequence). V lost 0 bases and J 2 bases, leaving 11 bases between the germline ends. The CDR3 runs 15 residues. The CDR3 region is CATSRDRARAYEQYV. The CDR3, as DNA: TGTGCCACCAGCAGAGATAGGGCCCGGGCCTACGAGCAGTACGTC.

The V and J genes are TRBV5-1 and TRBJ1-4, with TRBD1 identical over 7 bases. Losses at the gene ends were 4 bases for V and 2 bases for J; bases not matched to a gene: 20. CDR3 length: 20 residues. Looked up from germline, CDR1 is SGHRS and CDR2 is YFSETQ. CDR3: CASSGGVNLIPQGTNEKLFF. In nucleotides, the CDR3 is TGCGCCAGCAGCGGTGGGGTTAACCTTATCCCACAGGGGACTAATGAAAAACTGTTTTTT. Together with reference TRBV5-1 and TRBJ1-4, the CDR3 gives the full variable domain: KAGVTQTPRYLIKTRGQQVTLSCSPISGHRSVSWYQQTPGQGLQFLFEYFSETQRNKGNFPGRFSGRQFSNSRSEMNVSTLELGDSALYLCASSGGVNLIPQGTNEKLFFGSGTQLSVL.

J is TRBJ2-5 and V is TRBV5-4; 9 bases align to TRBD2. This CDR3 has 17 residues. The junction had 8 bases not matched to a gene; V was cut back by 1 base and J by 1 base. CDR1 SGHNT and CDR2 YYREEE come from the germline V gene (reference sequence). The DNA for the CDR3 is TGTGCCAGCAGCTTGAAGAGGAGTAGCGGGAGCCAAGAGACCCAGTACTTC. This sequence encodes CASSLKRSSGSQETQYF.

V usage is TRBV11-3 and J usage is TRBJ2-5, with D perhaps matching TRBD2 (5 bases). V was trimmed by 8 bases and J by 3 bases, leaving 16 bases between them. The CDR3 is made up of 14 amino acids. Per germline, CDR1 SGHNT and CDR2 YENEEA. As DNA, the CDR3 is TGTGCCAGCGGTCCTCAAGAGGGAGAAGAGACCCAGTACTTC. Amino acids: CASGPQEGEETQYF.

This chain connects TRBV13 to TRBJ1-1; D might be TRBD1 (5 bases). The V end lost 8 bases, the J end lost 9 bases, and 19 bases lay between the germline ends. Germline CDR1 and CDR2: PRHDT and FYEKMQ (reference sequence). CDR3 size: 13 residues. CDR3 amino acids: CASEFPGRGKAFF. The CDR3 DNA reads as TGTGCCAGCGAGTTTCCGGGGAGGGGAAAAGCTTTCTTT.

The chain couples TRBV30 to TRBJ1-3, with D unclear. The V and J ends lost 0 bases and 0 bases respectively, with 12 bases between them. The CDR3 spans 16 residues. Germline CDR1 is GTSNPN and CDR2 is SVGIG (reference sequence). The CDR3 reads CAWSVQFGSSGNTIYF. CDR3 nucleotide sequence: TGTGCCTGGAGTGTACAATTTGGGTCCTCTGGAAACACCATATATTTT. Complete variable domain (other parts from reference TRBV30 and TRBJ1-3): SQTIHQWPATLVQPVGSPLSLECTVEGTSNPNLYWYRQAAGRGLQLLFYSVGIGQISSEVPQNLSASRPQDRQFILSSKKLLLSDSGFYLCAWSVQFGSSGNTIYFGEGSWLTVV.

The rearrangement joins TRBV14 to TRBJ2-1, with 7 nucleotides matching TRBD2. V gave up 0 bases and J gave up 0 bases; unmatched junction bases: 8. The CDR3 contains 18 residues. Germline V lookup: CDR1 SGHDN, CDR2 FVKESK. CDR3 residues: CASSQDMGRESSYNEQFF. The CDR3 DNA sequence: TGTGCCAGCAGCCAAGATATGGGGCGGGAGAGCTCCTACAATGAGCAGTTCTTC.

The J gene is TRBJ2-1, the V gene TRBV4-3; a possible D gene is TRBD1 (6 bases). CDR1 is LGHNA, CDR2 YSLEER, per germline. The CDR3 extends over 17 amino acids. The germline V and J ends were trimmed by 3 bases and 2 bases, with 17 bases remaining between them. CDR3 protein: CASSQDFVGGAYNEQFF. The CDR3 region has the DNA TGCGCCAGCAGCCAGGACTTCGTAGGGGGTGCCTACAATGAGCAGTTCTTC.

The chain has TRBV2 and TRBJ2-3, with D possibly matching TRBD2 (6 bases). This CDR3 spans 16 amino acids. Germline V gives CDR1 SNHLY, CDR2 FYNNEI. The V gene lost 4 bases and the J gene lost 0 bases, with 14 bases spanning the gap. CDR3 nucleotide sequence: TGTGCCAGCAGTGCTTTAGCGGAAGCTAGCACAGATACGCAGTATTTT. This encodes CASSALAEASTDTQYF. Based on the CDR3 plus reference TRBV2 and TRBJ2-3, the full variable domain is EPEVTQTPSHQVTQMGQEVILRCVPISNHLYFYWYRQILGQKVEFLVSFYNNEISEKSEIFDDQFSVERPDGSNFTLKIRSTKLEDSAMYFCASSALAEASTDTQYFGPGTRLTVL.

The chain uses TRBV2 and TRBJ2-7; 8 positions agree with TRBD1. The CDR3 spans 14 residues. Germline V CDR1 and CDR2: SNHLY, FYNNEI. The trim removed 5 bases at V and 2 bases at J, leaving 5 bases unmatched. The CDR3 coding sequence is TGTGCCAGCAGTACTTGGACAGGGACCTACGAGCAGTACGTC. Its protein is CASSTWTGTYEQYV.

In regard to this clone: The junction differs from germline at one of its ends, possibly a read error. The chain combines TRBV5-1 with TRBJ2-3; weak D call: TRBD1 (5 bases). The germline CDR1 and CDR2 sequences are SGHRS and YFSETQ. The CDR3 spans 14 residues. The CDR3 bases are TGCGCCAGCAGCTTTCCCGACACCACAGGTACGCAGTATTTT. Translating it yields CASSFPDTTGTQYF.

This clone was observed a few times. V usage is TRBV4-2 and J usage is TRBJ2-5; 10 bases align to TRBD2. The CDR3 totals 17 residues. Trimming at V came to 4 bases and at J to 2 bases, leaving 10 bases not matched to a gene. Germline CDR1 and CDR2: LGHNA and YNFKEQ. The CDR3 reads CASSPAAGGLEQETQYF. CDR3 nucleotides: TGTGCCAGCAGCCCAGCAGCGGGGGGGCTTGAACAAGAGACCCAGTACTTC.

This clone appeared a single time. The chain employs TRBV19 and TRBJ1-3; TRBD1 is a possible D gene (5 bases). This CDR3 comprises 14 residues. Trimming stripped 6 bases from V and 9 bases from J, with 18 bases between. Germline V lookup: CDR1 LNHDA, CDR2 SQIVND (reference sequence). In nucleotides, the CDR3 is TGTGCCAGTAGATCCGGGACGGATATTTTCACCATATATTTT. Its translation is CASRSGTDIFTIYF. Full variable domain (missing parts from reference TRBV19 and TRBJ1-3): DGGITQSPKYLFRKEGQNVTLSCEQNLNHDAMYWYRQDPGQGLRLIYYSQIVNDFQKGDIAEGYSVSREKKESFPLTVTSAQKNPTAFYLCASRSGTDIFTIYFGEGSWLTVV.

The genes are TRBV5-1 and TRBJ2-6, with unresolved D. The V end lost 4 bases, the J end lost 4 bases, and 9 bases lay between the germline ends. Germline CDR1 is SGHRS and CDR2 is YFSETQ. This CDR3 spans 14 amino acids. CDR3 sequence: CASSRWAGANVLTF. The CDR3 DNA follows: TGCGCCAGCAGCCGCTGGGCCGGGGCCAACGTCCTGACTTTC.

V usage is TRBV5-1 and J usage is TRBJ2-1; possible D gene TRBD2, 7 bases. Trimming removed 7 bases from V and 8 bases from J, with 22 bases in between. The germline gives CDR1 SGHRS, CDR2 YFSETQ. The CDR3 totals 15 residues. Here the CDR3 reads CASGGAEKVTHEQFF. As DNA, the CDR3 is TGCGCCAGCGGGGGGGCGGAGAAGGTTACGCATGAGCAGTTCTTC. Supplemented by reference TRBV5-1 and TRBJ2-1, the full variable domain reads KAGVTQTPRYLIKTRGQQVTLSCSPISGHRSVSWYQQTPGQGLQFLFEYFSETQRNKGNFPGRFSGRQFSNSRSEMNVSTLELGDSALYLCASGGAEKVTHEQFFGPGTRLTVL.

A single count supports this clone. V and J are TRBV25-1 and TRBJ1-1, with D possibly being TRBD1 (6 bases). V lost 3 bases and J 6 bases, leaving 20 bases between the germline ends. This CDR3 is 16 amino acids long. Germline values: CDR1 MGHDK, CDR2 SYGVNS. This chain's CDR3 is CASSDPIQGRTPEAFF. The CDR3 region has the DNA TGTGCCAGCAGTGATCCCATACAGGGACGTACCCCTGAAGCTTTCTTT.

The gene calls are TRBV4-1 and TRBJ1-5; D is undetermined. The germline V gene has CDR1 MGHRA and CDR2 YSYEKL. Trimming took off 0 bases at V and 5 bases at J, with 11 bases between the two ends. The CDR3 runs 15 residues. The CDR3 bases are TGCGCCAGCAGCCAAGAAGAAGCGGGTTATCAGCCCCAGCATTTT. Translation: CASSQEEAGYQPQHF.

This clone was picked up one time. This chain connects TRBV10-3 to TRBJ1-5; no reliable D call. Per germline, CDR1 ENHRY and CDR2 SYGVKD. CDR3 length: 13 amino acids. Trimming left V 5 bases short and J 7 bases short, with 12 bases between. The CDR3 protein is CAISPDLRQPQHF. The CDR3 DNA reads as TGTGCCATCAGTCCGGACCTCAGGCAGCCCCAGCATTTT.

The J gene is TRBJ2-2, the V gene TRBV10-3; 7 positions match TRBD2. The CDR3 spans 14 residues. Trimming took 6 bases from V and 4 from J; bases not matched to a gene: 5. From germline, CDR1 is ENHRY and CDR2 SYGVKD. CDR3 sequence reads: CAIRQAGSTGELFF. As DNA, the CDR3 is TGTGCCATCAGGCAAGCGGGAAGCACCGGGGAGCTGTTTTTT.

The chain uses TRBV21-1 and TRBJ2-3; the table's D call TRBD2 went unverified against the DNA. TRBV21-1 is annotated as a pseudogene. The CDR3 runs to 18 residues. CDR3 bases: TGTGCCAGCAGCAAAGGATGGGCCCTAGCGGAGAGCACAGATACGCAGTATTTT. It is translated as CASSKGWALAESTDTQYF.

The chain employs TRBV11-2 and TRBJ2-1, with 10 bases identical to TRBD1. Germline-derived CDR1 and CDR2 are SGHAT and FQNNGV. The length of the CDR3 is 15 residues. J lost 6 bases, V lost 4 bases, and 6 bases had no gene match. CDR3 DNA sequence: TGTGCCAGCAGCTCTACCGGGACAGGGGCCAATGAGCAGTTCTTC. Translation gives CASSSTGTGANEQFF.

This chain links TRBV11-3 with TRBJ1-3, with D perhaps TRBD1 (5 bases). This CDR3 contains 15 residues. V was cut by 3 bases and J by 0 bases, with 9 bases left in between. Germline V lookup: CDR1 SGHNT, CDR2 YENEEA. CDR3 region: CASSFGGSSGNTIYF. CDR3 in DNA: TGTGCCAGCAGCTTCGGGGGATCCTCTGGAAACACCATATATTTT.

The chain has TRBV2 and TRBJ1-1; unclear D gene. Trimming stripped 7 bases from V and 6 bases from J, with 9 bases between. CDR1 is SNHLY and CDR2 is FYNNEI in the germline V gene. The CDR3 spans 11 residues. The CDR3 loop is CASTRIPEAFF. The CDR3 coding sequence is TGTGCCAGCACCCGGATCCCTGAAGCTTTCTTT. Filled out from reference TRBV2 and TRBJ1-1, the complete variable domain reads EPEVTQTPSHQVTQMGQEVILRCVPISNHLYFYWYRQILGQKVEFLVSFYNNEISEKSEIFDDQFSVERPDGSNFTLKIRSTKLEDSAMYFCASTRIPEAFFGQGTRLTVV.

The chain carries TRBV11-2 and TRBJ2-1, with 10 bases identical to TRBD1. Germline V gene sequence: CDR1 SGHAT, CDR2 FQNNGV. Unmatched junction bases numbered 5, after V lost 5 bases and J lost 1 base. The CDR3 contains 16 residues. DNA for the CDR3: TGTGCCAGCAGCCCACGGACAGGGGGGTCCTACAATGAGCAGTTCTTC. This translates into CASSPRTGGSYNEQFF. The full variable domain, completed using reference TRBV11-2 and TRBJ2-1, is EAGVAQSPRYKIIEKRQSVAFWCNPISGHATLYWYQQILGQGPKLLIQFQNNGVVDDSQLPKDRFSAERLKGVDSTLKIQPAKLEDSAVYLCASSPRTGGSYNEQFFGPGTRLTVL.

The V call is TRBV15, the J call TRBJ2-7, with a possible D match to TRBD2 (6 bases). The CDR3 runs to 15 residues. The V gene lost 0 bases and the J gene lost 6 bases, with 15 bases spanning the gap. The germline V gene has CDR1 LNHNV and CDR2 YYDKDF (reference sequence). CDR3 DNA: TGTGCCACCAGCAGAGATCCGGCCACCGGGGGCGAGCAGTACTTC. Amino acids: CATSRDPATGGEQYF.

Remarks on this clone: Other DNA variants within this sample encode the same CDR3. The rearrangement joins TRBV6-5 to TRBJ1-1; D might be TRBD1 (5 bases). The CDR3 is made up of 13 amino acids. The ends were cut back, 5 bases at V and 1 base at J, with 8 bases in the middle. Germline V lookup: CDR1 MNHEY, CDR2 SVGAGI. CDR3 DNA: TGTGCCAGCAGTCGGGGCGGGAACACTGAAGCTTTCTTT. Translation gives CASSRGGNTEAFF.

This sequence joins TRBV4-3 and TRBJ1-4; tentative D call: TRBD1 (5 bases). The V and J ends lost 0 bases and 0 bases respectively, with 8 bases between them. This CDR3 is built from 16 residues. Germline V gene sequence: CDR1 LGHNA, CDR2 YSLEER. Here the CDR3 reads CASSQEIGATNEKLFF. The CDR3 coding sequence is TGCGCCAGCAGCCAAGAAATAGGGGCAACTAATGAAAAACTGTTTTTT.